Shown below are 8 T cell receptor beta chains from a single sample sequenced in a study of blood T cell repertoires in COVID-19. Clones were sequenced by immunoSEQ multiplex PCR, and TCRdb holds only the in-frame ones, with some missing. The sample records about 400,000 clones, around 89% being singletons. The material sequenced was PBMCs or T cells enriched from blood (not recorded which). These receptors were obtained from a woman aged 25-40 years with acute COVID-19.

This chain uses TRBV7-3 with TRBJ1-6; no clear D gene. CDR3 size: 13 residues. Germline CDR1 and CDR2: SGHTA and FQGTGA. Deletions cut 5 bases from V and 3 bases from J, with 5 bases between. The chain's CDR3 is CASSPGYNSPLHF. The CDR3 DNA reads as TGTGCCAGCAGCCCGGGCTATAATTCACCCCTCCACTTT. Drawing the rest from reference TRBV7-3 and TRBJ1-6, the complete variable domain is GAGVSQTPSNKVTEKGKYVELRCDPISGHTALYWYRQSLGQGPEFLIYFQGTGAADDSGLPNDRFFAVRPEGSVSTLKIQRTERGDSAVYLCASSPGYNSPLHFGNGTRLTVT.

The genes are TRBV12-3 or TRBV12-4 and TRBJ1-1, with 7 bases identical to TRBD1. J gave up 11 bases and V 3 bases, and 6 bases lay outside the gene matches. The CDR3 is made up of 12 amino acids. CDR3 DNA: TGTGCCAGCAGTTTGAAGGGGGCTGGGGCTTTCTTT. This translates into CASSLKGAGAFF.

The chain has TRBV2 and TRBJ1-4; 9 bases are a match to TRBD1. Germline trimming cut 6 bases from V and 8 bases from J; bases unmatched to any gene: 13. The CDR3 runs 16 residues. The germline V gene has CDR1 SNHLY and CDR2 FYNNEI. The CDR3 is CASRAARGQGEEKLFF. The CDR3 DNA follows: TGTGCCAGCAGAGCCGCCCGGGGACAGGGTGAGGAAAAACTGTTTTTT.

This chain uses TRBV14 with TRBJ1-1, with D unclear. CDR1 is SGHDN and CDR2 is FVKESK in the germline V gene. Trimming took 0 bases from V and 0 from J, leaving 8 bases between them. This CDR3 region has 15 residues. This chain's CDR3 is CASSQDRGMNTEAFF. CDR3 DNA: TGTGCCAGCAGCCAAGATCGCGGAATGAACACTGAAGCTTTCTTT.

The V call is TRBV6-4, the J call TRBJ2-1; D remains unclear. This CDR3 is built from 15 residues. V was trimmed by 2 bases and J by 0 bases, leaving 8 bases between them. Per germline, CDR1 MRHNA and CDR2 SNTAGT. The CDR3 bases are TGTGCCAGCAGTGACGAGATTGGCTCCTACAATGAGCAGTTCTTC. It translates to CASSDEIGSYNEQFF.

This chain joins TRBV27 and TRBJ2-7, with 10 bases aligning to TRBD1. Germline loops: CDR1 MNHEY, CDR2 SMNVEV (reference sequence). V shed 5 bases and J 5 bases; nucleotides not matched to a gene: 9. The CDR3 has 15 residues. CDR3 DNA: TGTGCCAGCAGTGCCTCCGGGACAGGGGTTAACGAGCAGTACTTC. Encoded protein: CASSASGTGVNEQYF.

The chain is built from TRBV7-2 and TRBJ1-6; a possible D gene is TRBD1 (5 bases). The V end lost 2 bases, the J end lost 7 bases, and 15 bases lay between the germline ends. The V gene's germline CDR1 is SGHTA and CDR2 FQGNSA. This CDR3 region has 16 residues. The CDR3 here is CASSLMSTATNSPLHF. The CDR3 coding sequence is TGTGCCAGCAGCTTAATGTCGACAGCAACGAATTCACCCCTCCACTTT.

The chain recombines TRBV4-1 with TRBJ1-6; tentatively, D is TRBD1 (5 bases). CDR1 is MGHRA and CDR2 is YSYEKL in the germline V gene. CDR3 length equals 16 residues. The V gene lost 1 base and the J gene lost 2 bases, with 9 bases spanning the gap. CDR3 DNA: TGCGCCAGCAGCCAAGTATGGGGCGCCTATAATTCACCCCTCCACTTT. Translating gives CASSQVWGAYNSPLHF.